These 14 T cell receptor beta chains share one sample of origin, sequenced in a study of blood T cell repertoires in COVID-19. Method: immunoSEQ multiplex PCR; TCRdb's copy keeps in-frame clones and lacks some. The sample shows about 97,000 clones, approximately 82% of them seen only once. Sequences were obtained from peripheral blood. Receptor source: a man aged 55 to 70 with active or convalescent COVID-19.

This clone was recorded once. The chain joins TRBV3-1 (or the pseudogene TRBV3-2) to TRBJ1-2; 8 bases align to TRBD1. The CDR3 totals 16 residues. The germline V gene encodes CDR1 LGHDT and CDR2 YNNKEL (reference sequence). With 3 bases clipped from V and 4 bases from J, the junction kept 10 bases outside the gene matches. CDR3 DNA sequence: TGTGCCAGCAGCCATCAATTCACAGGGGGTCGCTATGGCTACACCTTC. It translates to CASSHQFTGGRYGYTF.

The chain recombines TRBV5-1 with TRBJ2-3; 8 nucleotides agree with TRBD1. CDR1 is SGHRS, CDR2 YFSETQ, per germline. J gave up 2 bases and V 6 bases, and 5 bases lay outside the gene matches. The CDR3 spans 14 residues. CDR3 loop: CASTPQGDTDTQYF. For the CDR3, the DNA is TGCGCCAGCACCCCACAGGGGGACACAGATACGCAGTATTTT.

The genes are TRBV7-9 and TRBJ2-3; the match to TRBD2 covers 13 bases. CDR1 is SEHNR and CDR2 is FQNEAQ in the germline V gene (reference sequence). V shed 4 bases and J 9 bases; nucleotides not matched to a gene: 10. The CDR3 is 16 amino acids. The CDR3 bases are TGTGCCAGCAGCTCGACTAGCGGGAGGTCCCGGGGGACGCAGTATTTT. Its translation is CASSSTSGRSRGTQYF.

CDR3 nucleotides: TGTGCCAGCAGTCCACAGGGGTCTCAGCCCCAGCATTTT. This translates into CASSPQGSQPQHF. The chain uses TRBV28 and TRBJ1-5; 7 bases align to TRBD1. CDR3 length: 13 amino acids. The ends lost 5 bases at V and 6 bases at J; junction bases unmatched: 4. In germline, CDR1 is MDHEN, CDR2 SYDVKM.

V is TRBV20-1 and J is TRBJ1-2, with TRBD1 matching 7 bases. From germline, CDR1 is DFQATT and CDR2 SNEGSKA (reference sequence). This CDR3 is 11 amino acids long. Germline trimming cut 5 bases from V and 6 bases from J; bases unmatched to any gene: 3. CDR3 DNA sequence: TGCAGTGCTCCAGGGGGTCATGGCTACACCTTC. It encodes CSAPGGHGYTF.

The chain uses TRBV2 and TRBJ2-3; 11 bases are shared with TRBD2. The CDR3 has 14 amino acids. Trimming removed 5 bases from V and 3 bases from J; junction bases left unmatched: 1. Germline assignment: CDR1 SNHLY and CDR2 FYNNEI. CDR3 sequence reads: CASSRTSGTDTQYF. The CDR3 DNA follows: TGTGCCAGCAGTAGGACTAGCGGGACAGATACGCAGTATTTT.

This clone was counted once. The DNA for the CDR3 is TGTGCCAGCAGCCAGGAGGGGGGGGATCAGCCCCAGCATTTT. It specifies CASSQEGGDQPQHF. This chain uses TRBV3-1 (or the pseudogene TRBV3-2) with TRBJ1-5; D may be TRBD1 (6 bases). V dropped 3 bases and J dropped 5 bases, with 11 bases sitting between them. The CDR3 has 14 amino acids. Per the germline V gene, CDR1 is LGHDT and CDR2 is YNNKEL (reference sequence).

The chain employs TRBV27 and TRBJ1-5, with 9 bases matching TRBD1. CDR1 MNHEY and CDR2 SMNVEV come from the germline V gene (reference sequence). CDR3 length: 16 residues. Germline trimming cut 5 bases from V and 2 bases from J; bases unmatched to any gene: 7. CDR3 in amino acids: CASSPTGGTGNQPQHF. The CDR3, as DNA: TGTGCCAGCAGTCCGACAGGGGGAACTGGCAATCAGCCCCAGCATTTT.

The V call is TRBV20-1, the J call TRBJ2-1, with 10 nucleotides matching TRBD2. The CDR3 runs 16 residues. With V trimmed by 3 bases and J by 7 bases, 12 bases remained unmatched. Germline V gives CDR1 DFQATT, CDR2 SNEGSKA (reference sequence). The CDR3 region is CSASRASGSSTNEQFF. The CDR3 coding sequence is TGCAGTGCTAGTAGGGCTAGCGGGAGTTCTACTAATGAGCAGTTCTTC.

The V gene is TRBV27, the J gene TRBJ1-4, with D perhaps TRBD1 (6 bases). With 5 bases removed from V and 8 bases from J, the gap between germline ends came to 18 bases. Germline V gives CDR1 MNHEY, CDR2 SMNVEV (reference sequence). The CDR3 runs to 15 residues. The CDR3 DNA follows: TGTGCCAGCAGTCGTAATGGGGGCGCAGAGGAAAAACTGTTTTTT. Amino acid sequence: CASSRNGGAEEKLFF.

V gene TRBV11-3 combines with J gene TRBJ2-3; 9 nucleotides agree with TRBD1. With V trimmed by 4 bases and J by 6 bases, 5 bases remained unmatched. The germline gives CDR1 SGHNT, CDR2 YENEEA. The CDR3 runs to 14 residues. CDR3 bases: TGTGCCAGCAGCTCCCGGGACAGGGCTGATACGCAGTATTTT. This translates into CASSSRDRADTQYF.

V usage is TRBV25-1 and J usage is TRBJ1-2; TRBD1 aligns across 7 bases. CDR3 length equals 15 residues. The germline V gene encodes CDR1 MGHDK and CDR2 SYGVNS. With V trimmed by 4 bases and J by 0 bases, 5 bases remained unmatched. CDR3 DNA sequence: TGTGCCAGCAGTGCAAAGGGACAGACTAACTATGGCTACACCTTC. Its translation: CASSAKGQTNYGYTF.

In its sample, this clone was seen once. The V and J genes are TRBV27 and TRBJ2-5; 8 nucleotides match TRBD2. From germline, CDR1 is MNHEY and CDR2 SMNVEV (reference sequence). V lost 2 bases and J lost 2; bases outside the gene matches: 10. The CDR3 runs 17 residues. The CDR3 DNA reads TGTGCCAGCAGTTTAGGGACTAGTTTCGCCAAGCAAGAGACCCAGTACTTC. Residues: CASSLGTSFAKQETQYF.

The chain couples TRBV27 to TRBJ1-1; D remains ambiguous. The CDR3 is 14 amino acids. The ends were cut back, 3 bases at V and 4 bases at J, with 12 bases in the middle. Germline V gene sequence: CDR1 MNHEY, CDR2 SMNVEV (reference sequence). For the CDR3, the DNA is TGTGCCAGCAGTTTGGCGGGTGGGAGCACTGAAGCTTTCTTT. This codes for CASSLAGGSTEAFF.